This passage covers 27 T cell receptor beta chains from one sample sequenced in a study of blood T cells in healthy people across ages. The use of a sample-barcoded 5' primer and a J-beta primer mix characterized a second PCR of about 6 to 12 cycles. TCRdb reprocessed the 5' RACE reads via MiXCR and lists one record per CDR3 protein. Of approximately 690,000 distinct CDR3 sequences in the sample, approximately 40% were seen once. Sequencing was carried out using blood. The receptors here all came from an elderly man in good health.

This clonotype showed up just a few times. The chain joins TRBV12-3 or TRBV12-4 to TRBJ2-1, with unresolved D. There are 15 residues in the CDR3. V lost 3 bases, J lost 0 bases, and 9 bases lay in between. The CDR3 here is CASSLVKSSYNEQFF. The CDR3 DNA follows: TGTGCCAGCAGTTTGGTTAAGAGCTCCTACAATGAGCAGTTCTTC.

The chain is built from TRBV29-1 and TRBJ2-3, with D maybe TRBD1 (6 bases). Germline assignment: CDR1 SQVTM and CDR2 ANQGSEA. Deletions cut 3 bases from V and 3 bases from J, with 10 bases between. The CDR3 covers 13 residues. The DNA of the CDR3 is TGCAGCGTTGACTACCAGGGGACAGATACGCAGTATTTT. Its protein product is CSVDYQGTDTQYF.

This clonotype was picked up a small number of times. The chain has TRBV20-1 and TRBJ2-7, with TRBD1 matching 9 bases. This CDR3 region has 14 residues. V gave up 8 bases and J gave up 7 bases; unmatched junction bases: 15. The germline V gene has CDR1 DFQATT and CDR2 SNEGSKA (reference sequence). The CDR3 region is CSTKTGGANFEQYF. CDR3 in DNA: TGCAGTACTAAAACAGGGGGCGCTAATTTTGAGCAGTACTTC.

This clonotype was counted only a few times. As DNA, the CDR3 is TGCAGTGCTAGAGATCCCACAGGGGGGTCCTATGGCTACACCTTC. Its protein is CSARDPTGGSYGYTF. This rearrangement joins TRBV20-1 to TRBJ1-2, with 8 positions matching TRBD1. V dropped 0 bases and J dropped 4; count of bases not matched to a gene: 7. CDR1 is DFQATT and CDR2 is SNEGSKA in the germline V gene (reference sequence). This CDR3 spans 15 amino acids.

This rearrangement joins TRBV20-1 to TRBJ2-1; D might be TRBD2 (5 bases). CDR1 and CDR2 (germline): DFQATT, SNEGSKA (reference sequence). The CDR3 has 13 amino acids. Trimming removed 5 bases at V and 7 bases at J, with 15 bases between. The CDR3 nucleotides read TGCAGTGCTCCGAGGGCAGGATGGAATGAGCAGTTCTTC. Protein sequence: CSAPRAGWNEQFF.

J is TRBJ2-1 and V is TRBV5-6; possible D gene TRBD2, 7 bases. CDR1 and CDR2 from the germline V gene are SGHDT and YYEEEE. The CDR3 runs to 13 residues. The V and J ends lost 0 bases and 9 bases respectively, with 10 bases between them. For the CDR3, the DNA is TGTGCCAGCAGCTTGGGGGGGGGCACTGAGCAGTTCTTC. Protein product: CASSLGGGTEQFF.

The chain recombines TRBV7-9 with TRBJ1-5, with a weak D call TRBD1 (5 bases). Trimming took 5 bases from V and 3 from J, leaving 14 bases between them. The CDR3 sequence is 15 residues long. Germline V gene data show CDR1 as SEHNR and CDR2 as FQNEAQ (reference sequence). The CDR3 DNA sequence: TGTGCCAGCAGCCGCGACAGCGCAAACAATCAGCCCCAGCATTTT. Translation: CASSRDSANNQPQHF.

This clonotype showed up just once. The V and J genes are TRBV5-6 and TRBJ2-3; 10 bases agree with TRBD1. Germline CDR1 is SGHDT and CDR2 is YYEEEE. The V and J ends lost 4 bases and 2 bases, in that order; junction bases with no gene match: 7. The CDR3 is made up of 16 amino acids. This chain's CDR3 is CASSHSGTGVTDTQYF. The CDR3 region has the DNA TGTGCCAGCAGCCACTCCGGGACAGGGGTCACAGATACGCAGTATTTT.

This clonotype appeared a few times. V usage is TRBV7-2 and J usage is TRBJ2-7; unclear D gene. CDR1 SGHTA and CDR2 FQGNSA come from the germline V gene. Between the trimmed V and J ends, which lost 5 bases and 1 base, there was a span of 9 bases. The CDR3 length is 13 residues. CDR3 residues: CASSQVHSYEQYF. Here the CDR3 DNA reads TGTGCCAGCAGCCAAGTTCATTCCTACGAGCAGTACTTC.

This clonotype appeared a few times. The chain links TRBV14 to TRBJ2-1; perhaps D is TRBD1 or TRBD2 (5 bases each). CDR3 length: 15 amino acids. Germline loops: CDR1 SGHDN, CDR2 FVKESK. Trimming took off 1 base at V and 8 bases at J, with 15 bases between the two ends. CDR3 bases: TGTGCCAGCAGCCAAGGTGGCAGGGTGGGGGATGAGCAGTTCTTC. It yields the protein CASSQGGRVGDEQFF. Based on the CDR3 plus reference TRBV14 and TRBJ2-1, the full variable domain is EAGVTQFPSHSVIEKGQTVTLRCDPISGHDNLYWYRRVMGKEIKFLLHFVKESKQDESGMPNNRFLAERTGGTYSTLKVQPAELEDSGVYFCASSQGGRVGDEQFFGPGTRLTVL.

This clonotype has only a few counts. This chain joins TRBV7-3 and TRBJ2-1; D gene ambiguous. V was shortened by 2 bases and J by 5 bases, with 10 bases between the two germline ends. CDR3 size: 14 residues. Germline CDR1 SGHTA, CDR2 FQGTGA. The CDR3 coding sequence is TGTGCCAGCAGCTTAGGACCCTTTGACAATGAGCAGTTCTTC. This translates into CASSLGPFDNEQFF.

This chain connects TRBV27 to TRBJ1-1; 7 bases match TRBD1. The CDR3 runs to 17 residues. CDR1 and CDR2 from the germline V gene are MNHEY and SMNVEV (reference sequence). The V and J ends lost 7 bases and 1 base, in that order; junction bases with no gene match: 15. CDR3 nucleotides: TGTGCCAGCAATCCAGGTCGGGTGACAGGGCCGAACACTGAAGCTTTCTTT. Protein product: CASNPGRVTGPNTEAFF.

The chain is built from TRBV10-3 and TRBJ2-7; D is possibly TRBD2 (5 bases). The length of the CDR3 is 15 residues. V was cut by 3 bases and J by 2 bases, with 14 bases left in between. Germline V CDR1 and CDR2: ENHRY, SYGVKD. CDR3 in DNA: TGTGCCATCAGTGAACCCGGGAAACTTGCCTACGAGCAGTACTTC. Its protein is CAISEPGKLAYEQYF.

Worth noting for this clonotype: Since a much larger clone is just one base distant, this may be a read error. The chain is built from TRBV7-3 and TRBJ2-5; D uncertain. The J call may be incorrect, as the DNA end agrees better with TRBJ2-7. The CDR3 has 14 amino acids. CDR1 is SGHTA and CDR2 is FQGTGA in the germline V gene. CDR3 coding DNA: TGTGCCAACAGCTTAACCCCAGATCAACCCGAGCAGTACTTC. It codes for CANSLTPDQPEQYF.

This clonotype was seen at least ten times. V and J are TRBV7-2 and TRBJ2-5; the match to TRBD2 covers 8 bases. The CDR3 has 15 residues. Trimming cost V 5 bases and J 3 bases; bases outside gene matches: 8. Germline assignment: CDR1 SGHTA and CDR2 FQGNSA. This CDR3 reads CASSHTSGFKETQYF. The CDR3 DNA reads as TGTGCCAGCAGCCATACTAGCGGATTCAAAGAGACCCAGTACTTC.

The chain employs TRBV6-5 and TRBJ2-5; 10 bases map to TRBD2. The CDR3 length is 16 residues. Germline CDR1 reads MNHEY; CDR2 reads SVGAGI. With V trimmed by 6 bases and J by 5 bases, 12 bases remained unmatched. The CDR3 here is CASSRDLAGVRETQYF. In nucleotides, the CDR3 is TGTGCCAGCAGCCGGGACCTAGCGGGAGTGAGGGAGACCCAGTACTTC.

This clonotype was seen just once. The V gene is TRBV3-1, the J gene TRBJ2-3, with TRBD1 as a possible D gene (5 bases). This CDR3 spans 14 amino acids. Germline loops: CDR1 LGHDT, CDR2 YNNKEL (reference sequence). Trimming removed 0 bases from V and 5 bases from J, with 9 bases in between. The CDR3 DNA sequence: TGTGCCAGCAGCCAAGATTTCAGGGTAGATACGCAGTATTTT. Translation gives CASSQDFRVDTQYF.

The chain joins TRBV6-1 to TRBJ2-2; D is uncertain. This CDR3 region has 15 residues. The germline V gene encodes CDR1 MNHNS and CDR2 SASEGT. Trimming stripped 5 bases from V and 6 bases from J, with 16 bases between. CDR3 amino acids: CASSLRTSPAGELFF. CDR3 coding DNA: TGTGCCAGCAGTCTCCGGACGAGTCCGGCCGGGGAGCTGTTTTTT.

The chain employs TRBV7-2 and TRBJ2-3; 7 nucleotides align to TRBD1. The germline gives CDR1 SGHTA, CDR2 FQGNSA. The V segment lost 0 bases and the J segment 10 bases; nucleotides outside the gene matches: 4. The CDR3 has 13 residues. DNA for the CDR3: TGTGCCAGCAGCTTAGCCCACAGGGGTGCGCAGTATTTT. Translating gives CASSLAHRGAQYF.

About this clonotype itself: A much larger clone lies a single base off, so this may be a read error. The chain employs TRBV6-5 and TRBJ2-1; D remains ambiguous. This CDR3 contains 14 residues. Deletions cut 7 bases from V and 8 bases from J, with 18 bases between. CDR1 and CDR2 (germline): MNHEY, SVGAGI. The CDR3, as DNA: TGTGCCAGCAACGTAGAACGGGCGAACGATGAGCAGTTCTTC. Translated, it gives CASNVERANDEQFF.

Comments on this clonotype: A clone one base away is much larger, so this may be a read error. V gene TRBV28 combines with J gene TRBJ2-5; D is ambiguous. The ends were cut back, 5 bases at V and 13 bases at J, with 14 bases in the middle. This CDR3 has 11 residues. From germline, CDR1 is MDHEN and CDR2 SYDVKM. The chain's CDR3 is CASSSQDLRYF. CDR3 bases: TGTGCCAGCAGTAGCCAGGACCTGCGGTACTTC.

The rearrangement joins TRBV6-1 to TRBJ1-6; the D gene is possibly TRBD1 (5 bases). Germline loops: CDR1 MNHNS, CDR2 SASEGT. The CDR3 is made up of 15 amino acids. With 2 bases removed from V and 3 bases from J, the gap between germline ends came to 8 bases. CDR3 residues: CASSERQIYNSPLHF. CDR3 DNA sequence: TGTGCCAGCAGTGAACGACAGATCTATAATTCACCCCTCCACTTT.

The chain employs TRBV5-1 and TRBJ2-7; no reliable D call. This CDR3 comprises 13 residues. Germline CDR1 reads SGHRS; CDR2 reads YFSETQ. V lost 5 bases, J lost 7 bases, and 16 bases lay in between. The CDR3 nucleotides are TGCGCCAGCAGGGCAGTGGTAAACAATGAGCAGTACTTC. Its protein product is CASRAVVNNEQYF.

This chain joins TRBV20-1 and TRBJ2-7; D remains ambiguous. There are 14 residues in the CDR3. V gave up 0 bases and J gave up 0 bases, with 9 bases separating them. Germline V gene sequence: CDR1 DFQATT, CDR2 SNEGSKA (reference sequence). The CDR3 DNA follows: TGCAGTGCTAGAGATTCCACGGTCTCCTACGAGCAGTACTTC. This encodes CSARDSTVSYEQYF.

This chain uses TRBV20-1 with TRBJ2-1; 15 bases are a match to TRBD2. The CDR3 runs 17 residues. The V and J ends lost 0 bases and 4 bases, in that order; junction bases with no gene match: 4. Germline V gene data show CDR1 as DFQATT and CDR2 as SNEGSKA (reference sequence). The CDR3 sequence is CSARDGTSGRSYNEQFF. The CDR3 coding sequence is TGCAGTGCTAGAGATGGGACTAGCGGGAGGAGTTACAATGAGCAGTTCTTC.

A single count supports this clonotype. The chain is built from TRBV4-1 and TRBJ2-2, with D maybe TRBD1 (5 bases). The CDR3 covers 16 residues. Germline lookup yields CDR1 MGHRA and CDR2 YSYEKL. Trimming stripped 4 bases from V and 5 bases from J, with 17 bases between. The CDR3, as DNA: TGCGCCAGCAGCCCACGAGAAGGACAATCGACCGGGGAGCTGTTTTTT. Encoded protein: CASSPREGQSTGELFF.

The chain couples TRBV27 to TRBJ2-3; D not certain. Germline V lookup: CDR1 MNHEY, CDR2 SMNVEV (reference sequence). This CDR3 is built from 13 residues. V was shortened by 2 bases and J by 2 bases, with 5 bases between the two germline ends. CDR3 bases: TGTGCCAGCAGTTTAGCAGACACAGATACGCAGTATTTT. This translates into CASSLADTDTQYF.